The 10 T cell receptor beta chains reported below all come from one sample, sequenced in a study of T-cell reconstitution after alpha-beta-depleted transplantation in children (dated by TCRdb to about 2016). The sample's treatment or condition label is to be understood as: allogeneic hematopoietic cell transplantation with graft depleted of TCRalphabeta T cells and CD19 B cells. The protocol used for the library was PCR. Sequenced using an Illumina HiSeq 2500. Molecular barcoding was employed in the preparation of TCR libraries, with unique molecular identifiers being used to normalize TCRbeta repertoire quantification. In TCRdb, the public reads were trimmed at Q25 with fastp and aligned with MiXCR, with productive beta chains retained. When rows share a CDR3 protein, they turn into one entry using the most common DNA and genes. Within this sample are more than 400,000 distinct CDR3 sequences, with about 10% of them counted one time only. 14% of the sample is held by the ten biggest clonotypes.

Material: PBMCs, mostly from graft donor cells, obtained 180 days after TCRalphabeta/CD19-depleted stem cell transplant. The receptors derive from a female patient under 10 years old who had a stem cell transplant for aplastic anemia, so the T cells may come from the graft donor.

This clonotype came up a few times. This sequence joins TRBV20-1 and TRBJ2-7; TRBD1 matches at 11 bases. The CDR3 length is 15 residues. CDR1 and CDR2 (germline): DFQATT, SNEGSKA (reference sequence). With 3 bases clipped from V and 5 bases from J, the junction kept 9 bases outside the gene matches. The CDR3 here is CSASGRDRGSDEQYF. For the CDR3, the DNA is TGCAGTGCTAGCGGCCGGGACAGGGGGTCGGACGAGCAGTACTTC.

The J gene is TRBJ2-3, the V gene TRBV11-1; 14 bases map to TRBD2. V dropped 2 bases and J dropped 5; count of bases not matched to a gene: 9. Per the germline V gene, CDR1 is SGHAT and CDR2 is FQDESV (reference sequence). The CDR3 is made up of 18 amino acids. The CDR3 loop is CASSLPLTSGRAKDTQYF. Here the CDR3 DNA reads TGTGCCAGCAGCTTACCCCTGACTAGCGGGAGGGCCAAAGATACGCAGTATTTT.

This clonotype was counted only a few times. The chain couples TRBV5-6 to TRBJ2-1; 8 bases align to TRBD2. The V and J ends lost 0 bases and 9 bases, in that order; junction bases with no gene match: 17. This CDR3 comprises 18 residues. Germline CDR1 and CDR2: SGHDT and YYEEEE. The CDR3 DNA is TGTGCCAGCAGCTTGGCCCCGGCGGTAGCGGGACCTCTGGGTGAGCAGTTCTTC. It yields the protein CASSLAPAVAGPLGEQFF.

This clonotype was seen only a few times. The chain combines TRBV18 with TRBJ2-7; 8 bases fit TRBD2. CDR1 is KGHSH, CDR2 LQKENI, per germline. The length of the CDR3 is 16 residues. With 2 bases clipped from V and 6 bases from J, the junction kept 12 bases outside the gene matches. The CDR3 is CASSPGLSPAGGEQYV. The CDR3 nucleotides read TGTGCCAGCTCACCAGGGCTCAGTCCCGCGGGAGGCGAGCAGTACGTC.

This chain uses TRBV5-1 with TRBJ1-1; possible D gene TRBD1, 6 bases. Germline-derived CDR1 and CDR2 are SGHRS and YFSETQ. The ends were cut back, 2 bases at V and 2 bases at J, with 16 bases in the middle. The CDR3 is made up of 16 amino acids. CDR3 DNA: TGCGCCAGCAGCTTTTGGCAGGGGCTAGATAACACTGAAGCTTTCTTT. Its translation: CASSFWQGLDNTEAFF.

This clonotype came up many times. V usage is TRBV29-1 and J usage is TRBJ2-7; the match to TRBD1 covers 7 bases. CDR1 SQVTM and CDR2 ANQGSEA come from the germline V gene. This CDR3 comprises 13 residues. J was trimmed by 2 bases and V by 2 bases; bases with no gene match: 3. The CDR3 reads CSVELGTAYEQYF. Here the CDR3 DNA reads TGCAGCGTTGAACTTGGGACAGCCTACGAGCAGTACTTC.

The CDR3 sequence is CASSPGRTSSYNEQFF. DNA for the CDR3: TGTGCCAGCTCACCGGGCCGGACTAGCTCCTACAATGAGCAGTTCTTC. The chain is built from TRBV18 and TRBJ2-1, with 7 bases that match TRBD2. Germline V gene lookup returns CDR1 KGHSH and CDR2 LQKENI. With V trimmed by 3 bases and J by 0 bases, 5 bases remained unmatched. This CDR3 is 16 amino acids long.

This chain uses TRBV5-6 with TRBJ2-7, with D hard to call. V shed 4 bases and J shed 7 bases, with 15 bases lying between them. The CDR3 extends over 13 amino acids. CDR1 is SGHDT, CDR2 YYEEEE, per germline. CDR3 sequence (DNA): TGTGCCAGCAGCCCCGGGCCCTCGTGGGAGCAGTACGTC. This codes for CASSPGPSWEQYV.

This clonotype was seen only a few times. This chain connects TRBV5-1 to TRBJ2-3; 7 positions match TRBD1. Trimming removed 4 bases from V and 5 bases from J; junction bases left unmatched: 19. The CDR3 totals 18 residues. Germline V gene data show CDR1 as SGHRS and CDR2 as YFSETQ. CDR3 residues: CASSRTGPPRDSRDTQYF. The CDR3 DNA reads TGCGCCAGCAGCCGAACGGGTCCCCCCCGGGACAGTCGAGATACGCAGTATTTT. Full variable domain (rest looked up from reference TRBV5-1 and TRBJ2-3): KAGVTQTPRYLIKTRGQQVTLSCSPISGHRSVSWYQQTPGQGLQFLFEYFSETQRNKGNFPGRFSGRQFSNSRSEMNVSTLELGDSALYLCASSRTGPPRDSRDTQYFGPGTRLTVL.

The sample holds a few counts of this clonotype. V is TRBV29-1 and J is TRBJ2-7; no firm D call. CDR3 length equals 13 residues. In germline, CDR1 is SQVTM, CDR2 ANQGSEA. Trimming took 4 bases from V and 0 from J, leaving 10 bases between them. CDR3 protein: CSVAVPGSYEQYV. The DNA of the CDR3 is TGCAGCGTTGCAGTCCCAGGCTCCTACGAGCAGTACGTC.